This entry is about one TCR beta chain. The sample belongs to a study of shared clonotypes between healthy human individuals. V was clipped by 7 bases and J by 6 bases; unmatched bases: 6. The V gene's germline CDR1 is SNHLY and CDR2 FYNNEI. This CDR3 comprises 13 residues. TCRdb keeps only in-frame clones here, not all; method: immunoSEQ multiplex PCR. The table lists 2 million to 2.5 million clones, approximately 96% of them singletons. The TCR sequence derives from a man younger than 35 in good health. Sequencing was performed on naive CD4+ T cells sorted from blood. Sample subset: CD45RA+ positively selected. V is TRBV2 and J is TRBJ2-3, with 8 nucleotides matching TRBD2. The CDR3 loop is CASTGTRADTQYF. As DNA, the CDR3 is TGTGCCAGCACGGGGACTAGGGCGGATACGCAGTATTTT.